Listed below are T cell receptor beta chains from one sample, sequenced in a study of CD8+ T cells in alopecia areata. Clones were sequenced by immunoSEQ multiplex PCR, and TCRdb holds only the in-frame ones, with some missing. The sample has 160,000 or so clones, about two thirds seen once. The specimen comprised CD4+ T cells sorted from blood, sampled at week 4, from a patient treated with tofacitinib. Every receptor here comes from a human donor with alopecia areata. Both conserved end residues are part of each CDR3. The D gene is left open where the match is weak. Expanded clones get a size class; other rows say once, few or many, or leave the size out.

d_call,v_call,clone_size,j_call,cdr3_length,cdr3_nt,cdr3_aa
NA,TRBV2,NA,TRBJ1-3,13,TGTGCCAGCAGTGGTAGTTCTGGAAACACCATATATTTT,CASSGSSGNTIYF
NA,TRBV10-3,few,TRBJ2-2,12,TGTGCCATACAAGCAAACACCGGGGAGCTGTTTTTT,CAIQANTGELFF
NA,TRBV25-1,NA,TRBJ1-1,14,TGTGCCAGCCGCCCTTTGGGGGGGAACACTGAAGCTTTCTTT,CASRPLGGNTEAFF
NA,TRBV6-5,NA,TRBJ1-1,14,TGTGCCAGCACCGCACCCGGGGGAGGGGGTGAAGCTTTCTTT,CASTAPGGGGEAFF
NA,TRBV6-5,NA,TRBJ2-5,12,TGTGCCATCAGTGAGCCAAGAGAGACCCAGTACTTC,CAISEPRETQYF
NA,TRBV14,few,TRBJ1-1,15,TGTGCCAGCAGCCTTAGGCACAGGGTGAACACTGAAGCTTTCTTT,CASSLRHRVNTEAFF
TRBD1,TRBV10-3,NA,TRBJ1-6,17,TGTGCCATTAAGGGGAAAACAGGGGGCATTTGGGATTCACCCCTCCACTTT,CAIKGKTGGIWDSPLHF
NA,TRBV20-1,NA,TRBJ2-1,11,TGCAGTGCAAGCCAAATTAACGAGCAGTTCTTC,CSASQINEQFF
TRBD2,TRBV27,NA,TRBJ2-4,15,TGTGCCAGCAAAATCGGGACTAGCGGGGAGGGCATTCAGTACTTC,CASKIGTSGEGIQYF
TRBD1,TRBV29-1,NA,TRBJ1-1,14,TGCAGCGTGACCAGGGGGCTCATGAACACTGAAGCTTTCTTT,CSVTRGLMNTEAFF
TRBD2,TRBV15,NA,TRBJ2-1,16,TGTGCCACCAGCAGAACGGGGGGGCCTTCCCTATCTGTGCAGTTCTTC,CATSRTGGPSLSVQFF
TRBD2,TRBV6-5,NA,TRBJ2-1,14,TGTGCCAGCAACACGGGGGGTATCTACAATGAGCAGTTCTTC,CASNTGGIYNEQFF
TRBD1,TRBV10-3,few,TRBJ2-1,15,TGTGCCATCAGGGACCGGGACAGGGCCAACAATGAGCAGTTCTTC,CAIRDRDRANNEQFF
NA,TRBV29-1,NA,TRBJ2-7,10,TGCAGCGTTGTGCGGGTCGAGCAGTACTTC,CSVVRVEQYF
NA,TRBV10-3,NA,TRBJ2-1,14,TGTGCCATCAGTGAGCCCCGAGGGGACAATGAGCAGTTCTTC,CAISEPRGDNEQFF
NA,TRBV11-2,once,TRBJ2-5,15,TGTGCCAGCAGCCCTATTGTATCCAGCGGGGAGACCCAGTACTTC,CASSPIVSSGETQYF
NA,TRBV30,NA,TRBJ1-5,13,TGTGCCTGGAGTGTTCGGGGGTATCAGCCCCAGCATTTT,CAWSVRGYQPQHF
TRBD1,TRBV27,few,TRBJ1-1,14,TGTGCCAGCGGTCCCAGGGGGTGGGACACTGAAGCTTTCTTT,CASGPRGWDTEAFF
NA,TRBV11-2,few,TRBJ1-6,19,TGTGCCAGCAGCTTAGCGGGCCGGAAGGGAACGGCTTTACTTTCACCCCTCCACTTT,CASSLAGRKGTALLSPLHF
TRBD1,TRBV30,NA,TRBJ1-5,12,TGTGCCTGGAGTTCAGGGGGTCAGCCCCAGCATTTT,CAWSSGGQPQHF
NA,TRBV29-1,NA,TRBJ1-5,14,TGCAGCGCCAAGAAGGGTTCGGGCAATCAGCCCCAGCATTTT,CSAKKGSGNQPQHF
TRBD1,TRBV9,few,TRBJ1-4,16,TGTGCCAGCAGTGCTATCCCCGGGACAGCAGGCGAAAAACTGTTTTTT,CASSAIPGTAGEKLFF
TRBD2,TRBV7-2,few,TRBJ2-5,15,TGTGCCAGCACGCTACGACTAGCGGGGCAAGAGACCCAGTACTTC,CASTLRLAGQETQYF
TRBD1,TRBV18,NA,TRBJ1-2,16,TGTGCCAGCTCACCACGCGAGACAGGGGACTCCCATGGCTACACCTTC,CASSPRETGDSHGYTF
NA,TRBV9,NA,TRBJ2-1,13,TGTGCCAGCAGCGGACAGGTCCTCCATGAGCAGTTCTTC,CASSGQVLHEQFF
NA,TRBV29-1,NA,TRBJ1-2,14,TGCAGCGTTGAAGATATGGGGCAGGGTGGTGGCTACACCTTC,CSVEDMGQGGGYTF
NA,TRBV12-5,once,TRBJ1-5,15,TGTGCTAGTGGTTTCCTTCTGGGGGGAGGACAGCCCCAGCATTTT,CASGFLLGGGQPQHF
NA,TRBV5-8,few,TRBJ1-1,14,TGTGCCAGCAGCTTACTCCGGGCCAACACTGAAGCTTTCTTT,CASSLLRANTEAFF
TRBD1,TRBV29-1,NA,TRBJ1-2,12,TGCAGCGCCTCGGGACAGGGGCATGGCTACACCTTC,CSASGQGHGYTF
TRBD2,TRBV9,few,TRBJ2-5,17,TGTGCCAGCAGCGTCGGAGGACTAGCGGGCACGCGAGAGACCCAGTACTTC,CASSVGGLAGTRETQYF